These 9 T cell receptor beta chains were sequenced from one sample in a study of human T cells and chemical hapten exposure. As for time point: patch test 2, 6 weeks after DPC sensitization. Treatment here: therapeutic diphenylcyclopropenone sensitization with weekly scalp DPC. One entry per CDR3 protein, called by TCRdb with MiXCR from the RACE reads. The repertoire holds around 75,000 distinct CDR3 sequences, with about a tenth as singletons. Sequenced material: whole blood, taken in connection with sensitization to the hapten diphenylcyclopropenone (DPC). These TCRs come from a woman aged 45 to 65 with alopecia areata. Some clones in this sample may be carry-over from other donors' samples.

The rearrangement links TRBV27 to TRBJ1-2; D remains ambiguous. The CDR3 loop spans 13 amino acids. Germline V lookup: CDR1 MNHEY, CDR2 SMNVEV (reference sequence). Trimming took off 7 bases at V and 8 bases at J, with 17 bases between the two ends. The CDR3 coding sequence is TGTGCCAGCACCCGGGCCCCGGAGGGAGGCTACACCTTC. It codes for CASTRAPEGGYTF.

This clonotype was observed many times. V and J are TRBV11-2 and TRBJ2-1, with 12 bases lining up with TRBD2. V lost 4 bases and J lost 10; bases outside the gene matches: 8. CDR3 length equals 15 residues. Germline V gives CDR1 SGHAT, CDR2 FQNNGV. The CDR3 DNA is TGTGCCAGCAGCTCCCGACTAGCGGGAGCCGGCGAGCAGTTCTTC. Translated, it gives CASSSRLAGAGEQFF.

This clonotype was seen many times. The J gene is TRBJ1-6, the V gene TRBV3-1; D not certain. The CDR3 has 16 residues. Trimming stripped 4 bases from V and 0 bases from J, with 10 bases between. Per germline, CDR1 LGHDT and CDR2 YNNKEL (reference sequence). Written as DNA, the CDR3 is TGTGCCAGCAGCCCGACACATAACTCCTATAATTCACCCCTCCACTTT. Protein product: CASSPTHNSYNSPLHF. The variable domain in full, completed from reference TRBV3-1 and TRBJ1-6, reads DTAVSQTPKYLVTQMGNDKSIKCEQNLGHDTMYWYKQDSKKFLKIMFSYNNKELIINETVPNRFSPKSPDKAHLNLHINSLELGDSAVYFCASSPTHNSYNSPLHFGNGTRLTVT.

The chain carries TRBV6-6 and TRBJ1-1; D unresolved. CDR3 length equals 15 residues. V lost 5 bases and J 0 bases, leaving 13 bases between the germline ends. Germline V CDR1 and CDR2: MNHNY, SVGAGI (reference sequence). CDR3 sequence: CASSPQTLMNTEAFF. CDR3 in DNA: TGTGCCAGCAGTCCTCAGACACTTATGAACACTGAAGCTTTCTTT.

At least ten counts were recorded for this clonotype. The chain has TRBV29-1 and TRBJ1-4; 9 nucleotides agree with TRBD1. Germline loops: CDR1 SQVTM, CDR2 ANQGSEA. The length of the CDR3 is 18 residues. The trim removed 5 bases at V and 0 bases at J, leaving 13 bases unmatched. Here the CDR3 reads CSVLINRDRDATNEKLFF. As DNA, the CDR3 is TGCAGCGTTCTAATTAACCGGGACAGGGACGCAACTAATGAAAAACTGTTTTTT.

This clonotype was counted a few times. This sequence joins TRBV18 and TRBJ1-2; D is undetermined. The CDR3 totals 15 residues. CDR1 is KGHSH and CDR2 is LQKENI in the germline V gene. V was pared by 2 bases and J by 2 bases, with 12 bases between. The CDR3 nucleotides are TGTGCCAGCTCACCAGGACCCATGGGAAACTATGGCTACACCTTC. This translates into CASSPGPMGNYGYTF. Full variable domain (outside the CDR3, taken from reference TRBV18 and TRBJ1-2): NAGVMQNPRHLVRRRGQEARLRCSPMKGHSHVYWYRQLPEEGLKFMVYLQKENIIDESGMPKERFSAEFPKEGPSILRIQQVVRGDSAAYFCASSPGPMGNYGYTFGSGTRLTVV.

At least ten counts were recorded for this clonotype. The J gene is TRBJ2-7, the V gene TRBV10-1; TRBD2 agrees at 11 bases. With 4 bases clipped from V and 5 bases from J, the junction kept 7 bases outside the gene matches. Germline V lookup: CDR1 WNHNN, CDR2 SYGVQD (reference sequence). The CDR3 runs to 15 residues. Here the CDR3 reads CASSANLAGGHEQYF. The CDR3 nucleotides are TGCGCCAGCAGTGCCAACTTAGCGGGAGGGCACGAGCAGTACTTC.

This clonotype is judged medium-sized. The chain combines TRBV11-2 with TRBJ1-1; possibly TRBD1 for D (5 bases). Trimming cost V 2 bases and J 5 bases, with 15 bases left between them. Germline V gene data show CDR1 as SGHAT and CDR2 as FQNNGV. This CDR3 has 15 residues. DNA of the CDR3: TGTGCCAGCAGCTTACTACGGCCAGGGAGGACTGAAGCTTTCTTT. This codes for CASSLLRPGRTEAFF.

This clonotype was found many times. The rearrangement uses TRBV2 and TRBJ1-1, with a weak D call TRBD1 (5 bases). The V and J ends lost 7 bases and 3 bases respectively, with 12 bases between them. The CDR3 has 13 residues. Germline assignment: CDR1 SNHLY and CDR2 FYNNEI. The CDR3 DNA is TGTGCCAGCATTTCCGTCAGGGACACTGAAGCTTTCTTT. As protein: CASISVRDTEAFF.